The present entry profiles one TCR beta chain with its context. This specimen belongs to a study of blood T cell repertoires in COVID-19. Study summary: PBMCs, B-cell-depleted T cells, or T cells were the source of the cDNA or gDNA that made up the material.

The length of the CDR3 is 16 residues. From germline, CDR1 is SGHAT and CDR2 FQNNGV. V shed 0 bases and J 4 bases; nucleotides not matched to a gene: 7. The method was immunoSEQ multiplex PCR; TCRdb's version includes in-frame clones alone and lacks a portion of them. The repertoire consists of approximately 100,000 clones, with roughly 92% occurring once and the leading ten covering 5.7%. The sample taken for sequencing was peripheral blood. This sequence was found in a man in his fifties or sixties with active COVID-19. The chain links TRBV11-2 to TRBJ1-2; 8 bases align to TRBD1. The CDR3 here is CASSLDRPGGGYGYTF. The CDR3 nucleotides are TGTGCCAGCAGCTTAGATAGGCCAGGGGGCGGCTATGGCTACACCTTC.